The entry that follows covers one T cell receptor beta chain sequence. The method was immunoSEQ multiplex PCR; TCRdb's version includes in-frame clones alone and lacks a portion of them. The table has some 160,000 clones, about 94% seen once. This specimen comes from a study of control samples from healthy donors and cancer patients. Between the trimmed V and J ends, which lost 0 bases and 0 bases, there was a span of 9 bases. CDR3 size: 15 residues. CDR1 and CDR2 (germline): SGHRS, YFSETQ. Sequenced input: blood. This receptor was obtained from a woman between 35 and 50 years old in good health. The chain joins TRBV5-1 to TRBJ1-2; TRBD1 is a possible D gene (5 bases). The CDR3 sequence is CASSLGQPSNYGYTF. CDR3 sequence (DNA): TGCGCCAGCAGCTTGGGACAGCCCTCTAACTATGGCTACACCTTC. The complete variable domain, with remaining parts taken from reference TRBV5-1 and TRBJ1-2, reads KAGVTQTPRYLIKTRGQQVTLSCSPISGHRSVSWYQQTPGQGLQFLFEYFSETQRNKGNFPGRFSGRQFSNSRSEMNVSTLELGDSALYLCASSLGQPSNYGYTFGSGTRLTVV.